This T cell receptor (beta chain) was recorded in a study of molecular identifiers for immune sequencing clone quantification. In this sample, this clonotype turned up many times. In preparing bulk TCR libraries, previously described methods and listed TCR primers were used. TCRdb reanalysed the PCR reads using MiXCR and keeps one entry per CDR3 protein. The table lists 60,000 to 65,000 distinct CDR3 sequences, under 20% of them singletons. Sorting recovered naive CD8 T cells on a CD8+CD4-CCR7+CD45RA+ profile. The V gene lost 5 bases and the J gene lost 6 bases, with 19 bases spanning the gap. This CDR3 is built from 16 residues. CDR1 and CDR2 from the germline V gene are SGHTA and FQGNSA.

This receptor was taken from a human donor in good health. Some libraries in this study had Jurkat cell RNA spiked in. Sequenced material: naive CD8+ T cells from blood, with Jurkat cell RNA spiked in. Subset in this sample: FACS-sorted CD8+CD4-CCR7+CD45RA+ naive T cells. The gene calls are TRBV7-2 and TRBJ2-2; D is uncertain. The CDR3 sequence: CASSPHPISSPGELFF. The CDR3 DNA sequence: TGTGCCAGCAGCCCGCATCCGATCTCCTCCCCCGGGGAGCTGTTTTTT.